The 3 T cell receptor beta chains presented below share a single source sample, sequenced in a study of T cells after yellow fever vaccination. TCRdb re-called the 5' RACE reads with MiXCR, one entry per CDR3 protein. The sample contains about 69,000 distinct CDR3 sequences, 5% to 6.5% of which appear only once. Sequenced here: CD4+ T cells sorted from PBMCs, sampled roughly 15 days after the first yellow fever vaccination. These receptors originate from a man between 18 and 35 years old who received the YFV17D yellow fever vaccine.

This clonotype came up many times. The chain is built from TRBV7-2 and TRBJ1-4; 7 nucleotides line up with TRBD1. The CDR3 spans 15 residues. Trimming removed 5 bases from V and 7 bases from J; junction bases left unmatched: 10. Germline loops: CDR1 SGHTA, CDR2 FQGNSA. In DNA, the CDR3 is TGTGCCAGCAGCCTACGGCGAGGGGGCGGTGAAAAACTGTTTTTT. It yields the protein CASSLRRGGGEKLFF. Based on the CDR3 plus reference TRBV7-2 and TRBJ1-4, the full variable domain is GAGVSQSPSNKVTEKGKDVELRCDPISGHTALYWYRQSLGQGLEFLIYFQGNSAPDKSGLPSDRFSAERTGGSVSTLTIQRTQQEDSAVYLCASSLRRGGGEKLFFGSGTQLSVL.

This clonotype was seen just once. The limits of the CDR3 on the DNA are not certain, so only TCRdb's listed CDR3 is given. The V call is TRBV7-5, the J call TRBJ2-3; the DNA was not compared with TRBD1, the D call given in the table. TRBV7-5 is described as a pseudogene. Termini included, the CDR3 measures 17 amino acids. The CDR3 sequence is CISVPEAQSSRGDTQYF.

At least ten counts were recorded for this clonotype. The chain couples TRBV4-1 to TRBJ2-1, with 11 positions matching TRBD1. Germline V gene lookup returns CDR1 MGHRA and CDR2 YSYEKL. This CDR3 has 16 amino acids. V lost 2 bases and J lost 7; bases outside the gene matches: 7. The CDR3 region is CASSQPGQGAWNEQFF. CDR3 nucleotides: TGCGCCAGCAGCCAACCCGGACAGGGGGCTTGGAATGAGCAGTTCTTC.